Each of the 10 T cell receptor beta chains below was sequenced from the same sample in a study of T-cell reconstitution after alpha-beta-depleted transplantation in children. As it was prepared, the TCRbeta library received unique molecular identifiers. TCRdb processed the PCR reads anew with MiXCR; each CDR3 protein has one entry. Of 450,000 to 600,000 distinct CDR3 sequences in the sample, about 17% were seen once. Sequencing used PBMCs from the stem cell graft donor, obtained from the stem cell graft. These receptors originate from a human donor who donated a stem cell graft to a child with acute lymphoblastic leukemia.

This clonotype was counted only a few times. CDR3 in DNA: TGCGCCAGCAGCTTGGCCGGTACGCAGTATTTT. Its protein product is CASSLAGTQYF. The V gene is TRBV5-1, the J gene TRBJ2-3; D remains ambiguous. Germline CDR1 SGHRS, CDR2 YFSETQ. This CDR3 is built from 11 residues. V was pared by 0 bases and J by 8 bases, with 4 bases between.

The sample holds a few counts of this clonotype. The DNA for the CDR3 is TGCGCCAGCAGCCAAGATCGCACAGGGGTATTGAATGAGCAGTTCTTC. Amino acid sequence: CASSQDRTGVLNEQFF. The chain employs TRBV4-1 and TRBJ2-1; 7 nucleotides match TRBD1. The CDR3 loop spans 16 amino acids. The V and J ends lost 0 bases and 7 bases, in that order; junction bases with no gene match: 9. The germline V gene encodes CDR1 MGHRA and CDR2 YSYEKL.

The genes are TRBV15 and TRBJ2-1, with 8 bases matching TRBD2. The V gene end was trimmed by 4 bases and the J gene end by 3 bases; junction bases not matched to a gene: 8. Germline CDR1 and CDR2: LNHNV and YYDKDF (reference sequence). This CDR3 is built from 16 residues. CDR3 nucleotides: TGTGCCACCAGCACAACCGGGACTAGAGGCTACAATGAGCAGTTCTTC. Translating it yields CATSTTGTRGYNEQFF.

This clonotype was observed a handful of times. The chain uses TRBV10-2 and TRBJ1-6, with D hard to call. V was cut by 2 bases and J by 7 bases, with 6 bases left in between. The V gene's germline CDR1 is WSHSY and CDR2 SAAADI. This CDR3 spans 13 amino acids. The CDR3 here is CASSEAPNSPLHF. CDR3 in DNA: TGCGCCAGCAGTGAGGCCCCCAATTCACCCCTCCACTTT.

The V call is TRBV5-1, the J call TRBJ2-1; 9 nucleotides agree with TRBD1. Germline CDR1 reads SGHRS; CDR2 reads YFSETQ. V was pared by 4 bases and J by 8 bases, with 10 bases of the junction left unmatched. The CDR3 contains 15 residues. The CDR3, as DNA: TGCGCCAGCAGCCCCGGGACAGGGATTATGGATGAGCAGTTCTTC. Its protein product is CASSPGTGIMDEQFF.

The rearrangement links TRBV18 to TRBJ2-2; the D gene is possibly TRBD2 (6 bases). Trimming cost V 3 bases and J 1 base, with 12 bases left between them. CDR1 and CDR2 from the germline V gene are KGHSH and LQKENI. CDR3 length: 16 residues. CDR3 sequence: CASSPRGSGNTGELFF. Here the CDR3 DNA reads TGTGCCAGCTCACCTCGGGGGAGTGGGAACACCGGGGAGCTGTTTTTT.

In this sample, this clonotype turned up a few times. The chain is built from TRBV5-1 and TRBJ1-4, with D uncertain. The CDR3 covers 15 residues. Trimming took 4 bases from V and 0 from J, leaving 10 bases between them. Germline V gene lookup returns CDR1 SGHRS and CDR2 YFSETQ. The chain's CDR3 is CASSRWSTTNEKLFF. The CDR3 region has the DNA TGCGCCAGCAGCAGGTGGTCGACAACTAATGAAAAACTGTTTTTT. Together with reference TRBV5-1 and TRBJ1-4, the CDR3 gives the full variable domain: KAGVTQTPRYLIKTRGQQVTLSCSPISGHRSVSWYQQTPGQGLQFLFEYFSETQRNKGNFPGRFSGRQFSNSRSEMNVSTLELGDSALYLCASSRWSTTNEKLFFGSGTQLSVL.

The chain joins TRBV9 to TRBJ1-3; the D is unclear. V was shortened by 1 base and J by 2 bases, with 10 bases between the two germline ends. The length of the CDR3 is 15 residues. Germline assignment: CDR1 SGDLS and CDR2 YYNGEE. CDR3 in DNA: TGTGCCAGCAGCGTAAGCGCGAGGACTGGAAACACCATATATTTT. Amino acids: CASSVSARTGNTIYF.

The CDR3 region is CASSFTGRSDEQFF. DNA of the CDR3: TGTGCCAGCAGTTTCACGGGGAGATCCGATGAGCAGTTCTTC. The rearrangement links TRBV27 to TRBJ2-1, with a possible D match to TRBD2 (5 bases). The CDR3 has 14 residues. From germline, CDR1 is MNHEY and CDR2 SMNVEV (reference sequence). Trimming removed 3 bases from V and 8 bases from J, with 14 bases in between.

This clonotype was recorded a few times. This chain joins TRBV29-1 and TRBJ2-3; TRBD1 aligns across 9 bases. The J segment lost 5 bases and the V segment lost 3 bases, leaving 3 bases of the junction unmatched. CDR1 is SQVTM, CDR2 ANQGSEA, per germline. There are 13 residues in the CDR3. CDR3 sequence (DNA): TGCAGCGTTGATACAGGGGGCAAAGATACGCAGTATTTT. Residues: CSVDTGGKDTQYF.